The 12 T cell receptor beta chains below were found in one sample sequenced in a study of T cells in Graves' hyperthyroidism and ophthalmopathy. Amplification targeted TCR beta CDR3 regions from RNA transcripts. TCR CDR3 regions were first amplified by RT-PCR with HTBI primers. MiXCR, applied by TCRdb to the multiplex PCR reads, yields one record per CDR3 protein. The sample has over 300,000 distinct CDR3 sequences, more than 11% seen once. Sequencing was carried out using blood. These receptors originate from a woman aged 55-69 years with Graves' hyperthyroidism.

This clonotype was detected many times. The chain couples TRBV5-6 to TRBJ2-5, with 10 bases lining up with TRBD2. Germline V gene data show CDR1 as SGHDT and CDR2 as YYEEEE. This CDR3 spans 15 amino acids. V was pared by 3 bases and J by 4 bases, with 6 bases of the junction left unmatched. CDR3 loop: CASSSALAGVETQYF. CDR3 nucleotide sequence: TGTGCCAGCAGCTCGGCCCTAGCGGGAGTAGAGACCCAGTACTTC.

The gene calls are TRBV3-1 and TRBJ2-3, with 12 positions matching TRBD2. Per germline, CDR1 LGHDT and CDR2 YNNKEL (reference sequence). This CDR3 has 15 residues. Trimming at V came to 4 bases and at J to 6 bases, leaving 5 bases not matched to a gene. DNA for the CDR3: TGTGCCAGCAGCCTGACTAGCGGGAGACGGGATACGCAGTATTTT. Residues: CASSLTSGRRDTQYF.

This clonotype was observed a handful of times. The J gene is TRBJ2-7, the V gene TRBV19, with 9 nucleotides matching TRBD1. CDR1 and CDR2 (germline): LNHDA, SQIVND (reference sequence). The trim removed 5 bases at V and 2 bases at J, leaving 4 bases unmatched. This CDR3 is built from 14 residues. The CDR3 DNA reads TGTGCCAGTAGTCCTTGGACAGGGGCCTACGAGCAGTACTTC. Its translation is CASSPWTGAYEQYF.

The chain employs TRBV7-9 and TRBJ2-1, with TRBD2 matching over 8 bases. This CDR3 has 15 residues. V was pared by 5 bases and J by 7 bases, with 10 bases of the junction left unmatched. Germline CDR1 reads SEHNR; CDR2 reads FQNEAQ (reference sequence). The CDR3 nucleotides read TGTGCCAGCAGCCCACGGGGACTAGAGAGGAATGAGCAGTTCTTC. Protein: CASSPRGLERNEQFF.

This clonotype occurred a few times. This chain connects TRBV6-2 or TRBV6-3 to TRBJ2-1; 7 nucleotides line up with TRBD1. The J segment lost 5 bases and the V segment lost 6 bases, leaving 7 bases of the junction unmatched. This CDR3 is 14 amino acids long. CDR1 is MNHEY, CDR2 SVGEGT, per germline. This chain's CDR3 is CASRSRQGDNEQFF. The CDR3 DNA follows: TGTGCCAGCAGATCTAGACAGGGCGACAATGAGCAGTTCTTC.

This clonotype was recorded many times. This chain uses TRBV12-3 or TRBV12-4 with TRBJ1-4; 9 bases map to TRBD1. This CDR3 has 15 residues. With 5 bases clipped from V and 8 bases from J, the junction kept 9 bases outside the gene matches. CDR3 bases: TGTGCCAGCAGTGTATCCGGGACAGGGAGAGAAAAACTGTTTTTT. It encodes CASSVSGTGREKLFF.

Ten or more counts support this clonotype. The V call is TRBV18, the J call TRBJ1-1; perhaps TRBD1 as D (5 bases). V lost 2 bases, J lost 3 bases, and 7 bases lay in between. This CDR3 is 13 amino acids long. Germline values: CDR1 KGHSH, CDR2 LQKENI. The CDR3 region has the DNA TGTGCCAGCTCACCAGACAGTTACACTGAAGCTTTCTTT. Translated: CASSPDSYTEAFF.

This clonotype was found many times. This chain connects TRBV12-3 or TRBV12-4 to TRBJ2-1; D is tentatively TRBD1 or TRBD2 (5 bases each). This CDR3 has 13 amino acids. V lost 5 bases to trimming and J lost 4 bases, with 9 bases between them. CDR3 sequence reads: CASSVGGYNEQFF. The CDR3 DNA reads TGTGCCAGCAGTGTTGGGGGATACAATGAGCAGTTCTTC.

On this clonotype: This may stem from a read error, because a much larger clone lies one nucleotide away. CDR3 loop: CASSTGGALHF. Here the CDR3 DNA reads TGTGCCAGCAGTACCGGCGGGGCCCTCCACTTT. The chain joins TRBV12-3 or TRBV12-4 to TRBJ1-6; D is unresolved. Trimming removed 5 bases at V and 14 bases at J, with 10 bases between. This CDR3 region has 11 residues.

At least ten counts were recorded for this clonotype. Here the CDR3 reads CASSPVTHAIYNEQFF. As DNA, the CDR3 is TGTGCCAGCAGCCCCGTGACTCACGCCATTTACAATGAGCAGTTCTTC. The chain recombines TRBV11-2 with TRBJ2-1; D unclear. The germline gives CDR1 SGHAT, CDR2 FQNNGV. Trimming took 5 bases from V and 4 from J, leaving 18 bases between them. The length of the CDR3 is 16 residues.

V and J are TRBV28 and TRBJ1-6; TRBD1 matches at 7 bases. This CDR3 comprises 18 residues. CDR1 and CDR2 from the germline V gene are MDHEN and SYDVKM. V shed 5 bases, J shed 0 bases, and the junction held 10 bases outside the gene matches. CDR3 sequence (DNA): TGTGCCAGCAGTCCCTCCCCGGGACAGAGCTCCTATAATTCACCCCTCCACTTT. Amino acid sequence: CASSPSPGQSSYNSPLHF.

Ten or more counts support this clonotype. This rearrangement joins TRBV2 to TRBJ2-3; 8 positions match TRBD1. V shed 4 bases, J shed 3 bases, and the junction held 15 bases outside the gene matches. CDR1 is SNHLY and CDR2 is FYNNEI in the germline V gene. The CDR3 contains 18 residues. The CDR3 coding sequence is TGTGCCAGCAGTGCGAGGACGTCGACAGGGGAGAGGACAGATACGCAGTATTTT. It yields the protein CASSARTSTGERTDTQYF.